These 10 T cell receptor beta chains were all obtained from the same sample, sequenced in a study of blood T cell repertoires in COVID-19. The data were produced by immunoSEQ multiplex PCR, yet TCRdb's version contains in-frame clones alone and is incomplete. The table lists some 48,000 clones, approximately 84% of them singletons. Input material: peripheral blood. These receptor sequences come from a woman aged 80 or over with COVID-19, enrolled during active disease.

This chain links TRBV27 with TRBJ1-5, with 8 positions matching TRBD1. Germline V gene sequence: CDR1 MNHEY, CDR2 SMNVEV (reference sequence). J was trimmed by 5 bases and V by 6 bases; bases with no gene match: 6. The CDR3 spans 14 residues. The CDR3 is CASRSQGVYQPQHF. CDR3 nucleotide sequence: TGTGCCAGCAGGTCACAGGGGGTCTATCAGCCCCAGCATTTT.

The chain recombines TRBV18 with TRBJ1-2, with unresolved D. Per the germline V gene, CDR1 is KGHSH and CDR2 is LQKENI. With 2 bases removed from V and 3 bases from J, the gap between germline ends came to 16 bases. This CDR3 spans 16 amino acids. The CDR3 loop reads CASSPNPLTVDYGYTF. Written as DNA, the CDR3 is TGTGCCAGCTCACCAAACCCACTCACCGTTGACTATGGCTACACCTTC.

The chain uses TRBV5-8 and TRBJ2-1; 8 positions match TRBD1. CDR3 length equals 13 residues. From germline, CDR1 is SGHTS and CDR2 YDEGEE. Unmatched junction bases numbered 4, after V lost 1 base and J lost 10 bases. The CDR3 nucleotides read TGTGCCAGCAGCTTGATTTGGACAGGGGAGCAGTTCTTC. Translated, it gives CASSLIWTGEQFF. The whole variable domain, filled in from reference TRBV5-8 and TRBJ2-1, reads EAGVTQSPTHLIKTRGQQATLRCSPISGHTSVYWYQQALGLGLQFLLWYDEGEERNRGNFPPRFSGRQFPNYSSELNVNALELEDSALYLCASSLIWTGEQFFGPGTRLTVL.

This clone was recorded once. The chain uses TRBV7-2 and TRBJ2-1, with 16 bases aligning to TRBD2. V shed 4 bases and J 10 bases; nucleotides not matched to a gene: 10. The germline V gene has CDR1 SGHTA and CDR2 FQGNSA. The CDR3 is 17 residues long. The CDR3 nucleotides read TGTGCCAGCAGCTCCCCGGGACTAGCGGGGGGGTGGGTGGAGCAGTTCTTC. Its protein product is CASSSPGLAGGWVEQFF.

The chain is built from TRBV19 and TRBJ2-3, with TRBD1 identical over 7 bases. The CDR3 extends over 14 amino acids. V was clipped by 4 bases and J by 0 bases; unmatched bases: 1. The germline V gene has CDR1 LNHDA and CDR2 SQIVND (reference sequence). CDR3 in DNA: TGTGCCAGTAGTACGACAGGGAGCACAGATACGCAGTATTTT. The encoded protein is CASSTTGSTDTQYF. Variable domain in full (rest from reference TRBV19 and TRBJ2-3): DGGITQSPKYLFRKEGQNVTLSCEQNLNHDAMYWYRQDPGQGLRLIYYSQIVNDFQKGDIAEGYSVSREKKESFPLTVTSAQKNPTAFYLCASSTTGSTDTQYFGPGTRLTVL.

The V and J genes are TRBV5-1 and TRBJ1-1, with TRBD1 matching over 10 bases. V dropped 0 bases and J dropped 5; count of bases not matched to a gene: 7. Germline lookup yields CDR1 SGHRS and CDR2 YFSETQ. CDR3 length equals 16 residues. DNA of the CDR3: TGCGCCAGCAGCTTGGGGACAGGGGGGGCCCGGACTGAAGCTTTCTTT. Its protein product is CASSLGTGGARTEAFF.

This chain uses TRBV28 with TRBJ1-5; unclear D gene. The ends were cut back, 2 bases at V and 7 bases at J, with 12 bases in the middle. The CDR3 runs 14 residues. Per the germline V gene, CDR1 is MDHEN and CDR2 is SYDVKM. The CDR3 region is CASSLRVGRQPQHF. For the CDR3, the DNA is TGTGCCAGCAGTTTACGGGTGGGGAGGCAGCCCCAGCATTTT.

V gene TRBV19 combines with J gene TRBJ2-3; D ambiguous. Germline CDR1 and CDR2: LNHDA and SQIVND (reference sequence). V shed 2 bases and J shed 1 base, with 13 bases lying between them. The CDR3 covers 16 residues. CDR3 sequence (DNA): TGTGCCAGTAGTATATCCCAGACTCTACGCACAGATACGCAGTATTTT. It specifies CASSISQTLRTDTQYF.

The chain has TRBV6-5 and TRBJ1-2, with a possible D match to TRBD1 (5 bases). The germline V gene encodes CDR1 MNHEY and CDR2 SVGAGI. Trimming cost V 7 bases and J 0 bases, with 15 bases left between them. The CDR3 is 15 residues long. CDR3 bases: TGTGCCAGCATACTGGGGCAGCTGGCTAACTATGGCTACACCTTC. Protein: CASILGQLANYGYTF.

This sequence joins TRBV5-1 and TRBJ2-5, with 10 bases that match TRBD1. The V and J ends lost 5 bases and 3 bases, in that order; junction bases with no gene match: 4. The CDR3 totals 14 residues. Germline V lookup: CDR1 SGHRS, CDR2 YFSETQ. The CDR3 reads CASRTGTGEETQYF. As DNA, the CDR3 is TGCGCCAGCAGGACCGGGACAGGGGAAGAGACCCAGTACTTC.